This T cell receptor (beta chain) derives from a study of shared clonotypes between healthy human individuals. Sequencing used immunoSEQ multiplex PCR; TCRdb keeps in-frame clones, though not all of them. The data contain more than 1,200,000 clones, 97% to 99% of them singletons. Material: naive CD4+ T cells sorted from blood. Subset: CD45RA+ positively selected. The TCR sequence derives from a man younger than 45 in good health.

Here the CDR3 DNA reads TGCGCCAGCAGCTCCGGACAGGGGGGCCCGAACACCGGGGAGCTGTTTTTT. Protein product: CASSSGQGGPNTGELFF. The V gene is TRBV5-1, the J gene TRBJ2-2, with TRBD1 identical over 10 bases. V trimming: 3 bases; J trimming: 0 bases; junction bases outside the gene matches: 5. CDR1 is SGHRS, CDR2 YFSETQ, per germline. CDR3 length: 17 residues. The full variable domain, its missing parts supplied by reference TRBV5-1 and TRBJ2-2, is KAGVTQTPRYLIKTRGQQVTLSCSPISGHRSVSWYQQTPGQGLQFLFEYFSETQRNKGNFPGRFSGRQFSNSRSEMNVSTLELGDSALYLCASSSGQGGPNTGELFFGEGSRLTVL.